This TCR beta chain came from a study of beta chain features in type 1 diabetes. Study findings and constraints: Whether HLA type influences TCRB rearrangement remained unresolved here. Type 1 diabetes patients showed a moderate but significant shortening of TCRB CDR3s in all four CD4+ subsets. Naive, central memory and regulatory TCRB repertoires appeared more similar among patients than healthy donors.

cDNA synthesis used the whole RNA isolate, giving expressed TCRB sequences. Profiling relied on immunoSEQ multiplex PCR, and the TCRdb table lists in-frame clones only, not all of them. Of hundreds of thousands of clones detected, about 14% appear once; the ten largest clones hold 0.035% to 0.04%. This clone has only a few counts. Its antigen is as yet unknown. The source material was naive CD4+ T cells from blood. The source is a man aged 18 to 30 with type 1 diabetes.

This CDR3 is CSVETSNYGYTF. DNA for the CDR3: TGCAGCGTCGAGACTTCTAACTATGGCTACACCTTC. This sequence joins TRBV29-1 and TRBJ1-2, with D unclear. This CDR3 region has 12 residues. From germline, CDR1 is SQVTM and CDR2 ANQGSEA. Trimming took 6 bases from V and 0 from J, leaving 8 bases between them.